The sequence of this T cell receptor beta chain was determined in a study of blood T cell repertoires in COVID-19. The overall study: T cells, B-cell-depleted T cells, or PBMCs provided the cDNA or gDNA that served as material.

The method was immunoSEQ multiplex PCR; TCRdb's version includes in-frame clones alone and lacks a portion of them. The data hold about 170,000 clones, with about 86% observed a single time. The receptor comes from a man aged 65-85 years with active or convalescent COVID-19. Sequencing was performed on peripheral blood.

CDR3 bases: TGCGCCAGCAGCCCCATGGGAGGGGCCTTTAGCAATCAGCCCCAGCATTTT. Amino acids: CASSPMGGAFSNQPQHF. The chain carries TRBV5-1 and TRBJ1-5, with D maybe TRBD1 (5 bases). This CDR3 contains 17 residues. Trimming took 4 bases from V and 0 from J, leaving 17 bases between them. In germline, CDR1 is SGHRS, CDR2 YFSETQ.